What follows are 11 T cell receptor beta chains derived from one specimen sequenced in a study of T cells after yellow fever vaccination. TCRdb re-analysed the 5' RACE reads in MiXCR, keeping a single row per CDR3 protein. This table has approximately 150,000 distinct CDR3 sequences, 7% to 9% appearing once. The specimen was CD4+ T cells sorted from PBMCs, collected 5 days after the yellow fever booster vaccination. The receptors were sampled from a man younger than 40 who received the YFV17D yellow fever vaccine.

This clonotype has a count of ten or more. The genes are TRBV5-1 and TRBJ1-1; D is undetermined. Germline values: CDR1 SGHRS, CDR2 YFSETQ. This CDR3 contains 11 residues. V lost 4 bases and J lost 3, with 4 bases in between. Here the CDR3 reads CASSGDTEAFF. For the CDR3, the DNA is TGCGCCAGCAGCGGGGACACTGAAGCTTTCTTT. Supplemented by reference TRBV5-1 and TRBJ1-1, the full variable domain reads KAGVTQTPRYLIKTRGQQVTLSCSPISGHRSVSWYQQTPGQGLQFLFEYFSETQRNKGNFPGRFSGRQFSNSRSEMNVSTLELGDSALYLCASSGDTEAFFGQGTRLTVV.

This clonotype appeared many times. The CDR3 nucleotides are TGCGCCAGCAGTGCGTCGGGAACCTACGAGCAGTACTTC. This gives the protein CASSASGTYEQYF. The rearrangement joins TRBV10-1 to TRBJ2-7; possible D gene TRBD2, 5 bases. The CDR3 extends over 13 amino acids. Germline values: CDR1 WNHNN, CDR2 SYGVQD (reference sequence). V gave up 4 bases and J gave up 2 bases, with 9 bases separating them.

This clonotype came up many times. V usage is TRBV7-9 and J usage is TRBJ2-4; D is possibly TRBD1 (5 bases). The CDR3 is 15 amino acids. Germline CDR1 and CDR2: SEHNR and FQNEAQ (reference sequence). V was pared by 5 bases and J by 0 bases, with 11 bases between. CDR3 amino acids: CASSAGHPAKNIQYF. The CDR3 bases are TGTGCCAGCAGCGCAGGACACCCAGCCAAAAACATTCAGTACTTC.

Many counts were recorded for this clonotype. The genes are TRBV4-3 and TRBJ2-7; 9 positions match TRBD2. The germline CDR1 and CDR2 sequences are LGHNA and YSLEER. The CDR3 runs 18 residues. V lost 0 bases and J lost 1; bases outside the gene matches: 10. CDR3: CASSQEVGGRALSYEQYF. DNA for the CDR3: TGCGCCAGCAGCCAAGAGGTCGGCGGGAGGGCCTTGTCCTACGAGCAGTACTTC.

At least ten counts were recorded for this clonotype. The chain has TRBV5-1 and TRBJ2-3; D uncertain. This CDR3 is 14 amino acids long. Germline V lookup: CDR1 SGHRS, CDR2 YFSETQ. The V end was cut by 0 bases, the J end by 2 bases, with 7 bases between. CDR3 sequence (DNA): TGCGCCAGCAGCTTGGATTGGTCCACAGATACGCAGTATTTT. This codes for CASSLDWSTDTQYF.

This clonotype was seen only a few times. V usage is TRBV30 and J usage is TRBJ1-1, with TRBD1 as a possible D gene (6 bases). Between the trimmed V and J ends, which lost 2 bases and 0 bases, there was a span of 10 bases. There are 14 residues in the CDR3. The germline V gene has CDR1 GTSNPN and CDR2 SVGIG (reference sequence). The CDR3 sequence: CAWSPGDMNTEAFF. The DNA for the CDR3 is TGTGCCTGGAGTCCGGGGGACATGAACACTGAAGCTTTCTTT.

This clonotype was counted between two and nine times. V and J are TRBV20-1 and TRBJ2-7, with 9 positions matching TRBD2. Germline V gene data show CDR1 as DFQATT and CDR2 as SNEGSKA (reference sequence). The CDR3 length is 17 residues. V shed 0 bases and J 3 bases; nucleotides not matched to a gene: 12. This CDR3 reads CSARDLPLSGSGYEQYF. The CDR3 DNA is TGCAGTGCTAGAGATCTCCCCCTTAGCGGGAGCGGCTACGAGCAGTACTTC.

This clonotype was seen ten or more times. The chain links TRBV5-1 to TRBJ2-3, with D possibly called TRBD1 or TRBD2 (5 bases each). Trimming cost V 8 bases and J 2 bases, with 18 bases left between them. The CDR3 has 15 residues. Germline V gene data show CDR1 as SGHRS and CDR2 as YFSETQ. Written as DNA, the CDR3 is TGCGCCAGTGGGCAGGGCCGGAGGTCCACAGATACGCAGTATTTT. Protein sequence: CASGQGRRSTDTQYF. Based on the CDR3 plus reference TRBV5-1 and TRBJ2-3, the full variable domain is KAGVTQTPRYLIKTRGQQVTLSCSPISGHRSVSWYQQTPGQGLQFLFEYFSETQRNKGNFPGRFSGRQFSNSRSEMNVSTLELGDSALYLCASGQGRRSTDTQYFGPGTRLTVL.

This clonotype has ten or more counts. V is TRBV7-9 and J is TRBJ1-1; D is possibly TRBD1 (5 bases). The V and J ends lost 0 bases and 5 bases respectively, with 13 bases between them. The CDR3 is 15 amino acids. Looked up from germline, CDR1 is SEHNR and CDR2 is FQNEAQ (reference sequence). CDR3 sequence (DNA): TGTGCCAGCAGCTTAGCTGGGGCGATCAGGACTGAAGCTTTCTTT. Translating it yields CASSLAGAIRTEAFF.

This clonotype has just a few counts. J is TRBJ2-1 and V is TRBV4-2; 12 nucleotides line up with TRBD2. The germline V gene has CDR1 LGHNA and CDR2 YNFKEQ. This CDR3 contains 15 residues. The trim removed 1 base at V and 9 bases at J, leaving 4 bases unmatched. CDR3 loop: CASSQVLAGGGEQFF. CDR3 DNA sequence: TGTGCCAGCAGCCAAGTTCTAGCGGGAGGGGGTGAGCAGTTCTTC.

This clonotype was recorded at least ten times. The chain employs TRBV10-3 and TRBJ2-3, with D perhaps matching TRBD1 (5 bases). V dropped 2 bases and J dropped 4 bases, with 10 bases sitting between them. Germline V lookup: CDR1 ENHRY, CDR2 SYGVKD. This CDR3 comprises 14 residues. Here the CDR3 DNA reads TGTGCCATCAGTGAGGAGGTAGGGGCAGATACGCAGTATTTT. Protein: CAISEEVGADTQYF.